The rows below give T cell receptor beta chains drawn from one sample of a study of long-term antiretroviral therapy in people with HIV. Libraries were prepared by immunoSEQ multiplex PCR; TCRdb keeps only in-frame clonotypes and omits some of them. This sample carries about 29,000 clones, roughly 88% of them seen once, and the ten largest clones take over 3.5%. The sequencing used unsorted PBMCs, collected 0.5 years after starting antiretroviral therapy. The origin of the receptors is a young woman with HIV. The conserved cysteine and the conserved F or W are not part of the CDR3 here. Fields, in order: D gene, V gene, J gene, CDR3 protein. The D gene is left open where the match is weak.

.	TRBV5-1	TRBJ1-1	ASRITRTTGTEAF
.	TRBV11-2	TRBJ1-4	ASSLDRVATNEKLF
.	TRBV27	TRBJ2-7	ASSPARGLGQY
.	TRBV7-9	TRBJ2-3	ASSPPSKRALSKDTQY
TRBD2	TRBV29-1	TRBJ2-7	SVDLAESYEQY
.	TRBV13	TRBJ2-2	ASSSYTGELF
.	TRBV7-9	TRBJ2-1	ASREPGHLYNEQF
TRBD2	TRBV11-3	TRBJ2-1	ASSSRLAGVNEQF
TRBD2	TRBV6-6	TRBJ2-5	ASSRGVAGETQY
.	TRBV7-3	TRBJ2-5	ASSPTGHWETQY
.	TRBV7-6	TRBJ2-5	ASSLVGDGEETQY
.	TRBV27	TRBJ2-3	ASSIIGGVPSTDTQY
TRBD1	TRBV7-9	TRBJ1-2	ASSPPREFTGDGYT
.	TRBV5-6	TRBJ1-1	ASSLGAGQAF
TRBD1	TRBV4-1	TRBJ1-1	ASSQGGKTGTMNTEAF
TRBD2	TRBV28	TRBJ2-4	ASSLGGGLAKNIQY
.	TRBV18	TRBJ1-3	ASSPASGQSGNTIY
TRBD1	TRBV28	TRBJ2-2	ASSSLFRGRLNTGELF
TRBD1	TRBV28	TRBJ1-1	ASTQGALTEAF
.	TRBV6-6	TRBJ1-3	ASSIGQSSGNTIY
.	TRBV11-3	TRBJ2-7	ASSLQGSDYEQY
.	TRBV19	TRBJ1-2	AIYIRGYGYT
.	TRBV28	TRBJ1-1	ASSSSYQGGMNTEAF
.	TRBV6-5	TRBJ2-7	ASRRAYEQY
TRBD1	TRBV13	TRBJ2-7	ASSPRTGDVDEQY
.	TRBV4-1	TRBJ2-7	ASSQENRGSYEQY
TRBD1	TRBV6-1	TRBJ1-5	ASNDRGYSNQPQH
.	TRBV27	TRBJ2-7	ASSLIDTGGRAREQY
.	TRBV6-5	TRBJ1-2	ASSYDTNFIT
TRBD1	TRBV6-1	TRBJ1-3	ASSPVQGAGNTIY
TRBD1	TRBV7-9	TRBJ1-1	ASSPDLQGAGNTEAF
.	TRBV28	TRBJ2-5	ASSPRSTTQETQY
TRBD2	TRBV5-1	TRBJ2-5	ASSWGREETQY
.	TRBV4-1	TRBJ2-7	ASSQAGSPNQY
TRBD2	TRBV5-1	TRBJ2-1	ASSYTSGASYNEQF
.	TRBV5-5	TRBJ2-5	ASSFGPGRDQETQY
.	TRBV4-1	TRBJ2-7	ASSQSVILAPGY
.	TRBV11-2	TRBJ1-1	ASSLDPGSTEAF
TRBD2	TRBV4-3	TRBJ2-7	ASSQGLAGVNEQY
.	TRBV7-9	TRBJ1-2	ASRREAANYGYT
TRBD1	TRBV27	TRBJ2-3	ASSRPGQFTDTQY
TRBD1	TRBV2	TRBJ1-5	ASTRGNQPQH
TRBD2	TRBV5-1	TRBJ2-5	ASSAGRLLAEQETQY
.	TRBV9	TRBJ1-3	ASSVVGAGGGPNTIY
TRBD2	TRBV6-6	TRBJ2-1	ASSLTEREPYNEQF
.	TRBV7-3	TRBJ2-6	ASSLLGADISGANVLT
.	TRBV7-9	TRBJ1-3	ASSFSGNSGNTIY
.	TRBV28	TRBJ1-4	ASSSLEGATNEKLF
TRBD2	TRBV6-6	TRBJ2-3	ASRWTSGSTDTQY
.	TRBV7-2	TRBJ1-1	ASSLSVGAGTTEAF
.	TRBV28	TRBJ1-1	ASSLDDISEAF
.	TRBV2	TRBJ1-4	ASRDRLGTVREKLF